These 22 T cell receptor beta chains were sequenced from one sample in a study of blood T cells in healthy people across ages. With a J-beta primer mix and a sample-barcoded 5' primer, a second PCR ran about 6 to 11 cycles. TCRdb ran MiXCR on the 5' RACE reads and lists one entry per CDR3 protein. The repertoire includes 600,000 to 1,000,000 distinct CDR3 sequences, 25% of them detected once, and around 3.6% sits in the top ten. These data were also reused for a study on T cells of mothers and their children.

The sample taken for sequencing was blood. All receptors come from a boy aged 5-17 years in good health.

The V and J genes are TRBV7-9 and TRBJ1-5, with 7 bases aligning to TRBD1. CDR3 length: 14 amino acids. The germline V gene has CDR1 SEHNR and CDR2 FQNEAQ (reference sequence). V shed 5 bases and J 5 bases; nucleotides not matched to a gene: 6. The CDR3 DNA sequence: TGTGCCAGCAGCCTGGTTACAGGGGATCAGCCCCAGCATTTT. It is translated as CASSLVTGDQPQHF.

This clonotype was detected a few times. V gene TRBV5-1 combines with J gene TRBJ2-7, with 7 bases matching TRBD1. Looked up from germline, CDR1 is SGHRS and CDR2 is YFSETQ. Trimming removed 5 bases from V and 3 bases from J; junction bases left unmatched: 5. This CDR3 spans 13 amino acids. The DNA for the CDR3 is TGCGCCAGCAGTCAGGGACAGTACTACGAGCAGTACTTC. Its protein product is CASSQGQYYEQYF.

A few counts support this clonotype. The V and J genes are TRBV28 and TRBJ1-2; tentatively, D is TRBD1 (6 bases). Trimming shortened V by 1 base and J by 2 bases, and 8 bases separated the two germline ends. This CDR3 comprises 14 residues. Germline CDR1 is MDHEN and CDR2 is SYDVKM. In DNA form, the CDR3 reads TGTGCCAGCAGTTTATCAGGGGAGAACTATGGCTACACCTTC. Amino acid sequence: CASSLSGENYGYTF.

This clonotype was detected a few times. The chain joins TRBV5-1 to TRBJ1-2; 8 positions match TRBD1. There are 16 residues in the CDR3. J was trimmed by 8 bases and V by 3 bases; bases with no gene match: 15. CDR1 SGHRS and CDR2 YFSETQ come from the germline V gene. The CDR3 is CASSSPSSSGGAGYTF. In nucleotides, the CDR3 is TGCGCCAGCAGCTCCCCGTCCTCCTCAGGGGGCGCAGGCTACACCTTC.

This clonotype was found a few times. The chain joins TRBV9 to TRBJ2-3; D remains unclear. The CDR3 is 15 amino acids. Germline V lookup: CDR1 SGDLS, CDR2 YYNGEE. The ends were cut back, 4 bases at V and 1 base at J, with 13 bases in the middle. DNA of the CDR3: TGTGCCAGCAGCCCAGATGTGGTGGGCACAGATACGCAGTATTTT. Translated: CASSPDVVGTDTQYF.

The sample holds a few counts of this clonotype. The chain joins TRBV15 to TRBJ2-5, with D perhaps matching TRBD1 or TRBD2 (6 bases each). The J call may be faulty, since TRBJ2-7 better matches the DNA end. CDR3 length equals 14 residues. Germline V gives CDR1 LNHNV, CDR2 YYDKDF (reference sequence). CDR3 region: CATSFRGPAYEQYF. The CDR3 nucleotides read TGTGCCACCAGCTTCCGGGGGCCAGCCTACGAGCAGTACTTC.

The V gene is TRBV10-3, the J gene TRBJ1-2; TRBD1 might be the D (5 bases). Per germline, CDR1 ENHRY and CDR2 SYGVKD. Between the trimmed V and J ends, which lost 2 bases and 0 bases, there was a span of 13 bases. The CDR3 covers 16 residues. DNA of the CDR3: TGTGCCATCAGTGAGGACGAGGGGAGCACTAACTATGGCTACACCTTC. Translating gives CAISEDEGSTNYGYTF.

This clonotype has at least ten counts. Just one base apart from a much larger clone, this may be a read error. CDR3 residues: CATPLGLAGSYNEQFF. The CDR3 DNA reads as TGTGCCACCCCCCTCGGACTAGCGGGATCTTACAATGAGCAGTTCTTC. The gene calls are TRBV7-2 and TRBJ2-1; 12 nucleotides match TRBD2. The CDR3 sequence is 16 residues long. Per germline, CDR1 SGHTA and CDR2 FQGNSA. J was trimmed by 4 bases and V by 10 bases; bases with no gene match: 11.

The V call is TRBV5-4, the J call TRBJ2-2; D is undetermined. The germline V gene has CDR1 SGHNT and CDR2 YYREEE (reference sequence). The ends were cut back, 0 bases at V and 4 bases at J, with 13 bases in the middle. The CDR3 runs to 16 residues. This CDR3 is CASSLDDGPSTGELFF. In DNA form, the CDR3 reads TGTGCCAGCAGCTTGGACGACGGGCCCAGCACCGGGGAGCTGTTTTTT.

Regarding this clonotype: One junction end does not reproduce the germline sequence, and a read error may be involved. The chain couples TRBV7-8 to TRBJ2-2; D remains unclear. CDR1 is SGHVS and CDR2 is FQNEAQ in the germline V gene. This CDR3 has 14 amino acids. CDR3 residues: CASSSTGNTGELFF. CDR3 nucleotide sequence: TGCGCCAGCAGCTCAACCGGGAACACCGGGGAGCTGTTTTTT.

The V and J genes are TRBV25-1 and TRBJ1-1; D is perhaps TRBD1 (6 bases). This CDR3 comprises 17 residues. V lost 2 bases, J lost 4 bases, and 20 bases lay in between. The germline V gene encodes CDR1 MGHDK and CDR2 SYGVNS. CDR3 residues: CASSELNRQGTGTEAFF. For the CDR3, the DNA is TGTGCCAGCAGTGAACTAAATAGGCAGGGGACGGGCACTGAAGCTTTCTTT.

The chain employs TRBV5-1 and TRBJ2-7; D is unresolved. Trimming stripped 2 bases from V and 5 bases from J, with 11 bases between. CDR1 and CDR2 (germline): SGHRS, YFSETQ. The CDR3 is made up of 13 amino acids. CDR3 nucleotide sequence: TGCGCCAGCAGCTTTAGAGTCTTCGACGAGCAGTACTTC. Translation gives CASSFRVFDEQYF.

The chain joins TRBV2 to TRBJ2-7; TRBD2 is a possible D gene (5 bases). TRBJ2-1 matches the DNA end more closely, so the J call is doubtful. The CDR3 loop spans 15 amino acids. Germline loops: CDR1 SNHLY, CDR2 FYNNEI. This CDR3 reads CASSEATNAYNEQFF. The CDR3 coding sequence is TGTGCCAGCAGTGAAGCGACTAACGCCTACAATGAGCAGTTCTTC.

The V call is TRBV4-3, the J call TRBJ2-2, with D unresolved. Between the trimmed V and J ends, which lost 1 base and 0 bases, there was a span of 9 bases. The CDR3 has 16 residues. The germline V gene encodes CDR1 LGHNA and CDR2 YSLEER. The CDR3 DNA sequence: TGCGCCAGCAGCCAAGTCACCCAGGCGAACACCGGGGAGCTGTTTTTT. Residues: CASSQVTQANTGELFF.

In DNA, the CDR3 is TGCGCCAGCAGCCAAGACCCAGGGCCCCGAGAGACCCAGTACTTC. Translated: CASSQDPGPRETQYF. The chain recombines TRBV4-3 with TRBJ2-5; TRBD1 is a possible D gene (5 bases). The ends were cut back, 0 bases at V and 4 bases at J, with 12 bases in the middle. Germline lookup yields CDR1 LGHNA and CDR2 YSLEER. This CDR3 is built from 15 residues.

About this clonotype: An end of the junction does not agree with germline; a read error may underlie this. The V and J genes are TRBV12-3 or TRBV12-4 and TRBJ1-4; 8 positions agree with TRBD1. The CDR3 extends over 14 amino acids. CDR3 coding DNA: TGTGCCAGCAGGGACAGGGAGCGGGGCGAAAAACCGTTTTTT. Protein product: CASRDRERGEKPFF.

This chain links TRBV5-1 with TRBJ2-7; D may be TRBD1 (6 bases). The CDR3 is made up of 15 amino acids. Germline CDR1 and CDR2: SGHRS and YFSETQ. The V gene lost 3 bases and the J gene lost 2 bases, with 15 bases spanning the gap. This CDR3 is CASSWTVGTTYEQYF. Here the CDR3 DNA reads TGCGCCAGCAGCTGGACCGTGGGGACAACCTACGAGCAGTACTTC.

For this clonotype: The junction departs from germline at one end; a sequencing error may be responsible. The V call is TRBV6-2 or TRBV6-3, the J call TRBJ1-1, with TRBD1 matching over 8 bases. This CDR3 spans 18 amino acids. Germline CDR1 MNHEY, CDR2 SVGEGT. CDR3 sequence (DNA): TGTGCCAGCAGTTACCCGGGTTTGAACGCCCGGACAGGGAATGAAGGTTTCTTT. Residues: CASSYPGLNARTGNEGFF.

Concerning this clonotype itself: A read error is possible here, since a much larger clone lies one base away. This chain uses TRBV7-2 with TRBJ2-1, with TRBD2 matching over 10 bases. The germline CDR1 and CDR2 sequences are SGHTA and FQGNSA. The CDR3 sequence is 15 residues long. CDR3 nucleotides: TGTGCCGGCAGCCCGGAACTAGCGGGGTACAATGAGCAGTTCTTC. Its protein product is CAGSPELAGYNEQFF.

In this sample, this clonotype turned up a few times. This sequence joins TRBV6-2 or TRBV6-3 and TRBJ2-2; D is unresolved. The V gene's germline CDR1 is MNHEY and CDR2 SVGEGT. The CDR3 is 16 amino acids. The V end lost 6 bases, the J end lost 4 bases, and 18 bases lay between the germline ends. The CDR3 reads CASSPRAGVGTGELFF. In nucleotides, the CDR3 is TGTGCCAGCAGCCCCCGGGCAGGTGTTGGCACCGGGGAGCTGTTTTTT.

In DNA form, the CDR3 reads TGCAGCGTTGTGGCGGGGGGGCCGAGAGAGCAGTACTTC. This encodes CSVVAGGPREQYF. This sequence joins TRBV29-1 and TRBJ2-7; TRBD2 agrees at 9 bases. The CDR3 runs 13 residues. Trimming took 4 bases from V and 7 from J; bases not matched to a gene: 8. Germline lookup yields CDR1 SQVTM and CDR2 ANQGSEA.

The chain has TRBV7-2 and TRBJ2-7; weak D call: TRBD2 (5 bases). The CDR3 covers 17 residues. Germline CDR1 SGHTA, CDR2 FQGNSA. V lost 2 bases and J 5 bases, leaving 22 bases between the germline ends. CDR3 sequence reads: CASSLMGGLRNLDEQYF. The CDR3 nucleotides read TGTGCCAGCAGCTTAATGGGCGGGCTCCGAAACTTGGACGAGCAGTACTTC.